These 27 T cell receptor beta chains were all obtained from the same sample, sequenced in a study of OX40 agonist ivuxolimab in advanced cancers. Measured with immunoSEQ multiplex PCR; TCRdb has only the in-frame clones, and not every one. In the table there are 11,000 or so clones, roughly 84% of which are singletons. The material sequenced was CD4+ or CD8+ T cells sorted from blood, taken in a trial of the OX40 agonist ivuxolimab. These receptors were obtained from an adult with an advanced solid tumor such as melanoma, head and neck, liver or kidney cancer.

The chain carries TRBV13 and TRBJ1-2; TRBD1 matches at 7 bases. V shed 5 bases and J 8 bases; nucleotides not matched to a gene: 2. The CDR3 has 11 amino acids. The V gene's germline CDR1 is PRHDT and CDR2 FYEKMQ (reference sequence). The CDR3 spells CASSQGGGYTF. Written as DNA, the CDR3 is TGTGCCAGCAGCCAGGGGGGGGGCTACACCTTC. The variable domain in full, completed from reference TRBV13 and TRBJ1-2, reads AAGVIQSPRHLIKEKRETATLKCYPIPRHDTVYWYQQGPGQDPQFLISFYEKMQSDKGSIPDRFSAQQFSDYHSELNMSSLELGDSALYFCASSQGGGYTFGSGTRLTVV.

This chain joins TRBV9 and TRBJ2-1; maybe TRBD2 (5 bases). The CDR3 extends over 15 amino acids. Germline V gives CDR1 SGDLS, CDR2 YYNGEE. V was trimmed by 2 bases and J by 2 bases, leaving 11 bases between them. CDR3 residues: CASSVARATYNEQFF. The CDR3 DNA follows: TGTGCCAGCAGCGTCGCGCGGGCCACCTACAATGAGCAGTTCTTC.

This chain connects TRBV7-9 to TRBJ1-2, with 7 bases lining up with TRBD1. CDR1 is SEHNR and CDR2 is FQNEAQ in the germline V gene (reference sequence). The CDR3 is 13 amino acids. V gave up 5 bases and J gave up 7 bases; unmatched junction bases: 7. The CDR3: CASSPKGAAGYTF. In nucleotides, the CDR3 is TGTGCCAGCAGCCCCAAGGGGGCGGCTGGCTACACCTTC.

The V and J genes are TRBV19 and TRBJ2-3, with 10 bases aligning to TRBD1. V dropped 3 bases and J dropped 1; count of bases not matched to a gene: 7. This CDR3 region has 17 residues. Germline V gene data show CDR1 as LNHDA and CDR2 as SQIVND (reference sequence). The DNA of the CDR3 is TGTGCCAGTAGTATCGGACAGGGGGTAATTGGCACAGATACGCAGTATTTT. This gives the protein CASSIGQGVIGTDTQYF.

The V call is TRBV4-1, the J call TRBJ2-1; TRBD2 aligns across 7 bases. Germline trimming cut 4 bases from V and 5 bases from J; bases unmatched to any gene: 11. CDR1 is MGHRA, CDR2 YSYEKL, per germline. The CDR3 length is 16 residues. CDR3 DNA sequence: TGCGCCAGCAGCCCCTCCCCGGGACTATCCAACAATGAGCAGTTCTTC. This encodes CASSPSPGLSNNEQFF.

The chain uses TRBV28 and TRBJ1-5; D gene unclear. CDR3 length: 15 amino acids. The V gene lost 5 bases and the J gene lost 2 bases, with 13 bases spanning the gap. In germline, CDR1 is MDHEN, CDR2 SYDVKM. CDR3 sequence reads: CASSPPRRGNQPQHF. Written as DNA, the CDR3 is TGTGCCAGCAGTCCCCCCCGGAGGGGCAATCAGCCCCAGCATTTT.

The chain carries TRBV21-1 and TRBJ2-7; the table's D gene call, TRBD2, was not cross checked with the DNA. TRBV21-1 is flagged as a pseudogene. CDR3 length: 15 amino acids. The CDR3, as DNA: TGTGCCAGCAGCAAAGTTGGAGGCAACTCGGGCGAGCAGTACTTC. Amino acid sequence: CASSKVGGNSGEQYF.

The chain recombines TRBV29-1 with TRBJ1-1; D might be TRBD1 (5 bases). Germline V gives CDR1 SQVTM, CDR2 ANQGSEA. The CDR3 length is 12 residues. The germline V and J ends were trimmed by 4 bases and 6 bases, with 12 bases remaining between them. CDR3 amino acids: CSVVRQGAEAFF. DNA of the CDR3: TGCAGCGTTGTTCGGCAGGGTGCTGAAGCTTTCTTT.

The J gene is TRBJ2-5, the V gene TRBV7-9; possibly TRBD1 for D (5 bases). Germline CDR1 reads SEHNR; CDR2 reads FQNEAQ (reference sequence). Trimming took 1 base from V and 5 from J, leaving 11 bases between them. The CDR3 consists of 14 residues. The CDR3 protein is CASSLVQGWETQYF. CDR3 DNA: TGTGCCAGCAGCTTAGTGCAGGGCTGGGAGACCCAGTACTTC.

The chain couples TRBV29-1 to TRBJ1-2; TRBD1 might be the D (6 bases). Germline V gene sequence: CDR1 SQVTM, CDR2 ANQGSEA. With 7 bases removed from V and 8 bases from J, the gap between germline ends came to 17 bases. CDR3 length equals 12 residues. As DNA, the CDR3 is TGCAGCGGCTGGGACGGGGGGCACGGCTACACCTTC. Translated, it gives CSGWDGGHGYTF.

The genes are TRBV6-1 and TRBJ1-2, with TRBD1 as a possible D gene (5 bases). Germline V gives CDR1 MNHNS, CDR2 SASEGT. This CDR3 contains 14 residues. Trimming cost V 2 bases and J 4 bases, with 11 bases left between them. Written as DNA, the CDR3 is TGTGCCAGCAGTGAATTTGGGAGGGGCTATGGCTACACCTTC. Translating it yields CASSEFGRGYGYTF.

This chain joins TRBV16 and TRBJ2-2; tentative D call: TRBD2 (6 bases). Trimming removed 0 bases from V and 3 bases from J, with 11 bases in between. The CDR3 is 16 amino acids. Per germline, CDR1 KGHSY and CDR2 FQNENV. CDR3 sequence (DNA): TGTGCCAGCAGCCAATCAGGATGGGGGGACACCGGGGAGCTGTTTTTT. Translating it yields CASSQSGWGDTGELFF.

The V call is TRBV6-5, the J call TRBJ2-3; TRBD2 aligns across 10 bases. Trimming at V came to 4 bases and at J to 4 bases, leaving 5 bases not matched to a gene. CDR1 is MNHEY and CDR2 is SVGAGI in the germline V gene. This CDR3 has 15 residues. Here the CDR3 reads CASSFERGGADTQYF. In nucleotides, the CDR3 is TGTGCCAGCAGTTTTGAGCGGGGGGGCGCAGATACGCAGTATTTT.

The chain recombines TRBV2 with TRBJ1-1; D remains ambiguous. This CDR3 region has 14 residues. V lost 6 bases to trimming and J lost 0 bases, with 11 bases between them. Germline assignment: CDR1 SNHLY and CDR2 FYNNEI. The CDR3 coding sequence is TGTGCCAGCAGCCCCCCCAGTATGAACACTGAAGCTTTCTTT. Protein product: CASSPPSMNTEAFF.

The chain recombines TRBV27 with TRBJ2-1, with 10 bases identical to TRBD2. V shed 8 bases and J 0 bases; nucleotides not matched to a gene: 13. There are 18 residues in the CDR3. CDR1 and CDR2 from the germline V gene are MNHEY and SMNVEV (reference sequence). CDR3 bases: TGTGCCAGCGGGGGGCGGACTAGCGGCCGCTCCTCCTACAATGAGCAGTTCTTC. Its protein product is CASGGRTSGRSSYNEQFF.

This clone has just a few counts. The rearrangement links TRBV2 to TRBJ2-5; D is unresolved. There are 14 residues in the CDR3. Between the trimmed V and J ends, which lost 1 base and 4 bases, there was a span of 10 bases. In germline, CDR1 is SNHLY, CDR2 FYNNEI. DNA for the CDR3: TGTGCCAGCAGTGAAGGGTCCCTGGGAGAGACCCAGTACTTC. Its translation: CASSEGSLGETQYF.

This clone showed up just once. The CDR3 nucleotides read TGTGCCAGCAGCTTAGGGGTCAGTTCCAGAATGAACACTGAAGCTTTCTTT. Translation gives CASSLGVSSRMNTEAFF. The chain couples TRBV11-2 to TRBJ1-1, with D unclear. The CDR3 covers 17 residues. V lost 1 base and J 0 bases, leaving 15 bases between the germline ends. In germline, CDR1 is SGHAT, CDR2 FQNNGV.

The rearrangement links TRBV7-9 to TRBJ1-2; 8 nucleotides align to TRBD1. V shed 5 bases and J 5 bases; nucleotides not matched to a gene: 4. CDR3 length: 13 residues. Germline lookup yields CDR1 SEHNR and CDR2 FQNEAQ (reference sequence). DNA of the CDR3: TGTGCCAGCAGCCCAGGGGGCGGGTATGGCTACACCTTC. Its translation: CASSPGGGYGYTF.

The chain couples TRBV9 to TRBJ2-3, with TRBD2 identical over 7 bases. Germline V lookup: CDR1 SGDLS, CDR2 YYNGEE. J was trimmed by 5 bases and V by 0 bases; bases with no gene match: 0. The CDR3 loop spans 13 amino acids. This chain's CDR3 is CASSVGTRDTQYF. The DNA for the CDR3 is TGTGCCAGCAGCGTAGGGACTAGAGATACGCAGTATTTT.

The chain links TRBV4-2 to TRBJ1-2; D might be TRBD1 (6 bases). CDR1 is LGHNA and CDR2 is YNFKEQ in the germline V gene. V was pared by 3 bases and J by 2 bases, with 16 bases between. The CDR3 runs to 16 residues. DNA for the CDR3: TGTGCCAGCAGCCAGTCCCTAACCGGGACAAACTATGGCTACACCTTC. This sequence encodes CASSQSLTGTNYGYTF.

The V and J genes are TRBV4-1 and TRBJ2-7; D is uncertain. The CDR3 contains 14 residues. Trimming cost V 2 bases and J 1 base, with 9 bases left between them. Germline assignment: CDR1 MGHRA and CDR2 YSYEKL. This chain's CDR3 is CASSQHQESYEQYF. The DNA of the CDR3 is TGCGCCAGCAGCCAACACCAGGAATCCTACGAGCAGTACTTC.

This clone was counted only a few times. The CDR3 nucleotides read TGTGCCAGCCAATCCGGGACAGGGCGTACCGGGGAGCTGTTTTTT. Translation gives CASQSGTGRTGELFF. The V call is TRBV7-8, the J call TRBJ2-2; TRBD1 matches 9 bases. This CDR3 comprises 15 residues. Per the germline V gene, CDR1 is SGHVS and CDR2 is FQNEAQ. V lost 8 bases to trimming and J lost 5 bases; unmatched junction nucleotides: 9. The complete variable domain, with remaining parts taken from reference TRBV7-8 and TRBJ2-2, reads GAGVSQSPRYKVAKRGQDVALRCDPISGHVSLFWYQQALGQGPEFLTYFQNEAQLDKSGLPSDRFFAERPEGSVSTLKIQRTQQEDSAVYLCASQSGTGRTGELFFGEGSRLTVL.

This clone was counted only a few times. The gene calls are TRBV2 and TRBJ1-1; D ambiguous. In germline, CDR1 is SNHLY, CDR2 FYNNEI. Trimming took 5 bases from V and 0 from J, leaving 16 bases between them. The length of the CDR3 is 16 residues. The CDR3 spells CASSTPAESMNTEAFF. As DNA, the CDR3 is TGTGCCAGCAGTACCCCAGCAGAAAGCATGAACACTGAAGCTTTCTTT.

This sequence joins TRBV27 and TRBJ1-5, with D perhaps TRBD1 (5 bases). The V end lost 9 bases, the J end lost 7 bases, and 19 bases lay between the germline ends. The V gene's germline CDR1 is MNHEY and CDR2 SMNVEV (reference sequence). This CDR3 is 14 amino acids long. The CDR3 sequence is CASMIRGDLQPQHF. CDR3 nucleotides: TGTGCCAGTATGATCCGGGGGGATCTGCAGCCCCAGCATTTT.

The J gene is TRBJ1-5, the V gene TRBV7-2; the D gene is possibly TRBD1 (5 bases). There are 17 residues in the CDR3. Trimming removed 5 bases from V and 1 base from J, with 18 bases in between. In germline, CDR1 is SGHTA, CDR2 FQGNSA. CDR3 amino acids: CASSRGNYGASNQPQHF. In DNA form, the CDR3 reads TGTGCCAGCAGCCGAGGGAACTACGGGGCAAGCAATCAGCCCCAGCATTTT.

The chain has TRBV5-4 and TRBJ2-5; TRBD1 aligns across 8 bases. In germline, CDR1 is SGHNT, CDR2 YYREEE (reference sequence). The CDR3 length is 16 residues. The ends lost 4 bases at V and 0 bases at J; junction bases unmatched: 8. CDR3 nucleotides: TGTGCCAGCAGCATAACGGCGGGACAGGACCAAGAGACCCAGTACTTC. This gives the protein CASSITAGQDQETQYF.

V gene TRBV19 combines with J gene TRBJ2-2, with TRBD1 matching over 8 bases. Germline V gene lookup returns CDR1 LNHDA and CDR2 SQIVND (reference sequence). The CDR3 is made up of 14 amino acids. V was pared by 5 bases and J by 5 bases, with 4 bases of the junction left unmatched. CDR3 residues: CASSFGQGTGELFF. The CDR3 DNA sequence: TGTGCCAGTAGTTTCGGACAGGGTACCGGGGAGCTGTTTTTT.